These 8 T cell receptor beta chains originate from one sample sequenced in a study of cytomegalovirus exposure and HLA in healthy donors. PCR amplification relied on 60 Vbeta primers (plus 13 Jbeta primers). Assay: immunoSEQ multiplex PCR; the TCRdb copy retains only in-frame clones and omits some. The sample lists more than 95,000 clones; roughly three quarters were seen once. Sequenced material: PBMCs. These receptors came from a male donor in good health and CMV-seronegative.

Here the CDR3 DNA reads TGTGCCAGCAGTACCGGGACAGGAAATAATTCACCCCTCCACTTT. This codes for CASSTGTGNNSPLHF. The rearrangement uses TRBV28 and TRBJ1-6, with TRBD1 matching 8 bases. Germline V lookup: CDR1 MDHEN, CDR2 SYDVKM. The CDR3 contains 15 residues. V lost 5 bases to trimming and J lost 5 bases; unmatched junction nucleotides: 5.

This CDR3 is CASSSGQGGEAFF. For the CDR3, the DNA is TGTGCCAGCAGTTCCGGACAGGGGGGTGAAGCTTTCTTT. This rearrangement joins TRBV28 to TRBJ1-1; 10 bases are a match to TRBD1. This CDR3 comprises 13 residues. V was clipped by 4 bases and J by 7 bases; unmatched bases: 3. Germline V gene sequence: CDR1 MDHEN, CDR2 SYDVKM.

About this clone itself: A read error may produce the germline difference seen at one junction end. The chain combines TRBV7-9 with TRBJ2-7; TRBD2 agrees at 7 bases. The CDR3 runs 13 residues. Looked up from germline, CDR1 is SEHNR and CDR2 is FQNEAQ (reference sequence). CDR3 nucleotide sequence: TGTTCCAGCAGCTTAGGGGCGGGGGTCGAGCAGTACTTC. Translation gives CSSSLGAGVEQYF.

The chain links TRBV30 to TRBJ1-6; D possibly corresponds to TRBD1 (6 bases). This CDR3 region has 15 residues. Looked up from germline, CDR1 is GTSNPN and CDR2 is SVGIG (reference sequence). V was pared by 4 bases and J by 0 bases, with 10 bases between. In DNA, the CDR3 is TGTGCCTGGACCACGGACAGCTCCTATAATTCACCCCTCCACTTT. It specifies CAWTTDSSYNSPLHF.

The chain combines TRBV5-1 with TRBJ2-1, with TRBD1 as a possible D gene (6 bases). The CDR3 is made up of 13 amino acids. Germline V gene data show CDR1 as SGHRS and CDR2 as YFSETQ. V lost 4 bases and J lost 7, with 12 bases in between. This CDR3 is CASSLGQTNEQFF. Written as DNA, the CDR3 is TGCGCCAGCAGCCTAGGACAGACGAATGAGCAGTTCTTC.

V and J are TRBV6-5 and TRBJ1-1; 9 bases map to TRBD1. V lost 4 bases to trimming and J lost 3 bases; unmatched junction nucleotides: 3. Germline V gives CDR1 MNHEY, CDR2 SVGAGI. This CDR3 comprises 14 residues. CDR3 loop: CASSSGQGHTEAFF. The CDR3, as DNA: TGTGCCAGCAGTTCTGGACAGGGGCACACTGAAGCTTTCTTT.

This clone was detected a few times. The V gene is TRBV4-3, the J gene TRBJ2-6; D remains ambiguous. Per the germline V gene, CDR1 is LGHNA and CDR2 is YSLEER. Deletions cut 4 bases from V and 4 bases from J, with 14 bases between. CDR3 length: 16 amino acids. CDR3 sequence (DNA): TGCGCCAGCAGCCGCGGTCCGCCGGCCGGGGCCAACGTCCTGACTTTC. As protein: CASSRGPPAGANVLTF.

In DNA form, the CDR3 reads TGTGCCTGGAGTGTGGCGGGAGGGTCGCTGCATGAGCAGTTCTTC. Translating it yields CAWSVAGGSLHEQFF. The chain is built from TRBV30 and TRBJ2-1; 9 positions match TRBD2. CDR3 length: 15 amino acids. J was trimmed by 8 bases and V by 0 bases; bases with no gene match: 8. Germline CDR1 GTSNPN, CDR2 SVGIG (reference sequence).